This is a list of T cell receptor beta chains from one sample in a study of CD8+ T cells in alopecia areata. Only in-frame clones appear in the TCRdb table, and some are missing; sequencing was by immunoSEQ multiplex PCR. The top ten clones hold 0.48% of a sample with about 210,000 clones, 35% to 40% of them seen once. Sequenced material: CD4+ T cells sorted from blood, taken between weeks 30 and 35, from a patient treated with tofacitinib. These TCRs come from a human donor with alopecia areata. The CDR3 runs from the conserved cysteine through the conserved F or W. Fields, in order: clone size, V gene, J gene, D gene, CDR3 DNA, CDR3 protein. A D gene is named only where the DNA matches it firmly. Rows may omit the clone size; those that give it use once, few, many or a size class.

.	TRBV25-1	TRBJ2-7	.	TGTGCCAGCAGTGAATATTTTGGGGGCTCCTACGAGCAGTACTTC	CASSEYFGGSYEQYF
few	TRBV19	TRBJ2-3	.	TGTGCCAGTAGTATCCGGAGGGGGAGGACAGATACGCAGTATTTT	CASSIRRGRTDTQYF
.	TRBV6-6	TRBJ1-5	.	TGTGCCAGCATGATGGACAGTAGCAATCAGCCCCAGCATTTT	CASMMDSSNQPQHF
.	TRBV30	TRBJ2-1	.	TGTGCCTGGCGCAATCCCGGGAGAGGCAATGAGCAGTTCTTC	CAWRNPGRGNEQFF
.	TRBV30	TRBJ2-7	.	TGTGCCTGGAGTACGCCCTTCCGGGGCCCCCTCGCCGAGCAGTACTTC	CAWSTPFRGPLAEQYF
.	TRBV29-1	TRBJ2-1	TRBD2	TGCAGCGTTACGGGACTAGCTATCAATGAGCAGTTCTTC	CSVTGLAINEQFF
.	TRBV6-1	TRBJ1-2	TRBD1	TGTGCCACCAGGGGACAGCGAGGCTACACCTTC	CATRGQRGYTF
.	TRBV6-1	TRBJ1-2	.	TGTGCCAGCAGTGAAAGAAACTATGGCTACACCTTC	CASSERNYGYTF
many	TRBV5-6	TRBJ1-1	.	TGTGCCAGCAGCTCTGGGGTCTTCACTGAAGCTTTCTTT	CASSSGVFTEAFF
few	TRBV5-1	TRBJ2-3	.	TGCGCCAGCAGCCGGCCTGACGGAGATACGCAGTATTTT	CASSRPDGDTQYF
.	TRBV5-6	TRBJ2-7	.	TGTGCCAGCAGCTTGGAGGTCGGGGCCGAGCAGTACTTC	CASSLEVGAEQYF
.	TRBV18	TRBJ2-1	TRBD2	TGTGCCAGCTCACCCCGGACTAGCGGGGTGGATGAGCAGTTCTTC	CASSPRTSGVDEQFF
.	TRBV29-1	TRBJ1-4	TRBD1	TGCAGCGTTACCCATTCCGGGACAGGCGATGAAAAACTGTTTTTT	CSVTHSGTGDEKLFF
once	TRBV6-1	TRBJ1-1	TRBD1	TGTGCCACCCAGGAGCCGGGACAGAGTCCCTCAAGAGCTTTCTTT	CATQEPGQSPSRAFF
few	TRBV18	TRBJ2-1	.	TGTGCCAGCTCCCCCGGGTCTAACAATGAGCAGTTCTTC	CASSPGSNNEQFF
.	TRBV19	TRBJ1-5	.	TGTGCCAGTAGTATAGGTAAAGGGGTCAGATTTAACCAGCATTTT	CASSIGKGVRFNQHF
.	TRBV6-5	TRBJ1-3	.	TGTGCCAGCAGTTATATGAGAGCCGGAAACACCATATATTTT	CASSYMRAGNTIYF
.	TRBV5-1	TRBJ2-3	.	TGCGCCAGCAGCTTGGACCCGGGACAAGGCACAGATACGCAGTATTTT	CASSLDPGQGTDTQYF
few	TRBV7-3	TRBJ2-1	TRBD2	TGTGCCAGCAGCTTCAGAGCGGGGGATGCCTACAATGAGCAGTTCTTC	CASSFRAGDAYNEQFF
.	TRBV7-2	TRBJ1-4	.	TGTGCCAGCAGCTTAACAAGGTTACGTGAAAAACTGTTTTTT	CASSLTRLREKLFF
few	TRBV5-5	TRBJ1-1	.	TGTGCCAGCAGCTTGTCTTGGGGCGAAGCTTTCTTT	CASSLSWGEAFF
.	TRBV6-6	TRBJ2-1	TRBD1	TGTGCCAGCAGTTCGACCCGGGACAGGGGGCGGAAGTTCTTC	CASSSTRDRGRKFF
.	TRBV7-9	TRBJ1-1	TRBD1	TGTGCCAGCAGCCCGGGACAGGAGAACACTGAAGCTTTCTTT	CASSPGQENTEAFF
.	TRBV7-3	TRBJ2-1	.	TGTGCCAGCAGCCGCGGACAGAACAATGAGCAGTTCTTC	CASSRGQNNEQFF
few	TRBV19	TRBJ2-2	TRBD1	TGTGCCAGTGAGGACAGGGATGTGACCGGGGAGCTGTTTTTT	CASEDRDVTGELFF
few	TRBV16	TRBJ2-3	TRBD2	TGTGCCAGCGGCGGAAACCGACTAGCGGGGCGCACAGATACGCAGTATTTT	CASGGNRLAGRTDTQYF
.	TRBV9	TRBJ2-2	.	TGTGCCAGCAGCGTAGGAGTAGCCACCGGGGAGCTGTTTTTT	CASSVGVATGELFF